Sequencing of this T cell receptor beta chain was carried out in a study of cytotoxic CD8 clonotypes in ibrutinib-treated CLL. Study-wide context: Complete response was seen in 2 patients and partial in 24; about 12 progressed and roughly 15 stayed remitted after a median about 70 months. Overall study results and limits: Clonality, elevated at ibrutinib response, dropped back toward baseline at progression. Clonality was higher at baseline than in age-matched healthy donors and tracked circulating CD8+ T-cell counts. There were few public clonotypes, and on treatment they contracted or stayed stable.

This CDR3 is built from 17 residues. The germline V gene has CDR1 SGHRS and CDR2 YFSETQ. V lost 2 bases to trimming and J lost 6 bases; unmatched junction nucleotides: 10. Produced via immunoSEQ multiplex PCR; TCRdb's table is partial and in-frame only. Counted here are around 250,000 clones, 60% to 75% occurring once; the ten biggest clones make up 15%. On this clone: Its matching antigen is unknown.

The chain carries TRBV5-1 and TRBJ1-4, with 10 bases that match TRBD1. The clonotype was recovered from a human donor with chronic lymphocytic leukemia. The specimen comprised PBMCs, sampled after 24 months of ibrutinib treatment. In DNA form, the CDR3 reads TGCGCCAGCAGCTTCGCCCCGGCGGGGACAGGGGATGAAAAACTGTTTTTT. Encoded protein: CASSFAPAGTGDEKLFF. The whole variable domain, filled in from reference TRBV5-1 and TRBJ1-4, reads KAGVTQTPRYLIKTRGQQVTLSCSPISGHRSVSWYQQTPGQGLQFLFEYFSETQRNKGNFPGRFSGRQFSNSRSEMNVSTLELGDSALYLCASSFAPAGTGDEKLFFGSGTQLSVL.